This T cell receptor beta chain was found in a study of Graves' ophthalmopathy and Graves' hyperthyroidism (dated by TCRdb to 2016 to 2019). In the study overall: A patient counted as having stable hyperthyroidism if there was no progression to ophthalmopathy within 18 months of follow-up. To explore V-J signatures that separate ophthalmopathy from hyperthyroidism, a discovery set of about a hundred patients was enrolled, consisting of 40 to 45 with ophthalmopathy and roughly 57 with stable hyperthyroidism. In total, around 140 blood samples were TCR-sequenced: fewer than 50 ophthalmopathy, about 75 hyperthyroidism and about 17 hyperthyroidism-to-ophthalmopathy patients. In roughly 6 hyperthyroidism patients, T-cell repertoires of thyroid tissue and blood were compared. Following sampling, methimazole starting at 30 mg daily was administered to hyperthyroidism patients, and high-dose intravenous methylprednisolone was administered to ophthalmopathy patients. The independent validation cohort included about 19 hyperthyroidism patients plus 17 patients who later progressed from hyperthyroidism to ophthalmopathy. The study used TCR beta repertoire signatures to distinguish Graves' ophthalmopathy from Graves' hyperthyroidism and to predict progression to ophthalmopathy. General findings and caveats noted by the study authors: Most expanded thyroid clonotypes with frequency above 0.001 were also detected in blood, suggesting blood repertoires may reflect the thyroid immune response. In validation, the model predicted ophthalmopathy progression with about 70% sensitivity and about 77% specificity; some 13 predicted patients were CT-confirmed with GO in a median of about 7.1 months. Ophthalmopathy was separated from stable hyperthyroidism by the 13-signature model with roughly 90% sensitivity and about 83% specificity in cross-validation and with 80%/75% in the test set. No statistical method was used to predetermine the sample size, and group allocation was not hidden from the investigators.

Hyperthyroidism patients were newly diagnosed, with disease duration under 2 months, and aged 18 to 65 years. Patients were excluded if they had other autoimmune diseases, uncontrolled infections, pregnancy or lactation. Diagnosis relied on clinical symptoms, serum thyroxine, TRAb, thyroid ultrasound and orbital computed tomography. Trizol reagent was used to extract the total RNA, and its quality was then checked on an Agilent 2100 Bioanalyzer. For repertoire sequencing, the TCR beta CDR3 regions were amplified from RNA transcripts. The first round of RT-PCR was done with HTBI primers and the Qiagen OneStep RT-PCR kit, and was followed by a second round of multiplex PCR, then size selection and purification. Sequencing of the libraries was carried out on an Illumina HiSeq2000 in paired-end mode with 100 bp reads. As for how the authors treated the data: SOAPnuke was used to process the reads, removing any read that contained adapters or uncalled bases, had a mean Phred below 15, or lacked an exact match to the constant primer or identifier. COPE v1.2.5 was used to merge high-quality paired reads. Unique nucleotide sequences were defined as clonotypes and aligned to IMGT TRB V, D and J references using MiTCR v1.1. The analysis was limited to V-J combinations with a frequency above 0.0001, which together covered over 99% of the repertoires. For each V-J combination, a TCR clonal expansion and chaos score was defined as F50 clonal expansion divided by the chaos observed in the TCRdist matrix. Welch's t-statistics and random forest were used to narrow the features down to over ten V-J combinations, which were then fed into a naive Bayes classifier. The Morisita-Horn index was used to measure how similar the thyroid and blood repertoires were. Through fastp at Q25 and MiXCR, TCRdb rebuilt clones from the public reads, retaining in-frame beta chains. Here each entry gathers all rows of one CDR3 protein and keeps the most common genes and DNA. It is TCRdb's table, rather than the study itself, that gives the V and J calls and clone size. This sample gives a few hundred thousand distinct CDR3 sequences in total; under 45% of them show up just once. About 4% of the sample belongs to the ten largest clones.

About this clonotype: Its antigen remains unidentified. Qualities for individual bases were not recorded, and no much larger clone is one base off.

The CDR3 holds 15 amino acids from the cysteine to the phenylalanine. This entry keeps only the CDR3 DNA: 45 bases, framed from base 1. For CDR1 and CDR2, the germline V gene lists MGHRA and YSYEKL. The germline V end is reduced by 4 bases and the J end by 4 bases; junction bases left unmatched: 7. The V and J genes are TRBV4-1 and TRBJ1-5; 7 nucleotides in the junction match TRBD1. This receptor was identified in an adult man with Graves' hyperthyroidism. Sequenced material: peripheral blood or thyroid tissue (not recorded which). CDR3 protein: CASSLLQGGNQPQHF. DNA sequence: TGCGCCAGCAGCCTTCTCCAGGGGGGTAATCAGCCCCAGCATTTT.